This T cell receptor beta chain was captured by sequencing in a study of cytomegalovirus exposure and HLA in healthy donors. Study details: Clustering assigned around 77% of the roughly 430 genotyped donors to the Caucasian-associated ancestry cluster.

Overall study results and limits: At a 0.05 false discovery rate, a later analysis found over 15,000 TCR beta sequences to be associated with HLA alleles.

A multiplex PCR was run with 60 Vbeta primers and 13 Jbeta primers. Assay used: immunoSEQ multiplex PCR; TCRdb lists only in-frame clones, some missing. The repertoire consists of about 200,000 clones, with about 85% occurring once and the leading ten covering roughly 1.6%. Points on this clone: Its specificity is not known.

The sequenced sample was PBMCs. The receptor's source is a woman aged 45 to 65 in good health and CMV-seronegative.

CDR3: CASSFQLVNLTGEFYEQYF. The CDR3 coding sequence is TGCGCCAGCAGCTTCCAACTTGTAAATTTGACAGGGGAATTCTACGAGCAGTACTTC. The chain joins TRBV5-1 to TRBJ2-7; 8 bases line up with TRBD1. V shed 2 bases, J shed 3 bases, and the junction held 19 bases outside the gene matches. CDR1 is SGHRS, CDR2 YFSETQ, per germline. The CDR3 covers 19 residues.